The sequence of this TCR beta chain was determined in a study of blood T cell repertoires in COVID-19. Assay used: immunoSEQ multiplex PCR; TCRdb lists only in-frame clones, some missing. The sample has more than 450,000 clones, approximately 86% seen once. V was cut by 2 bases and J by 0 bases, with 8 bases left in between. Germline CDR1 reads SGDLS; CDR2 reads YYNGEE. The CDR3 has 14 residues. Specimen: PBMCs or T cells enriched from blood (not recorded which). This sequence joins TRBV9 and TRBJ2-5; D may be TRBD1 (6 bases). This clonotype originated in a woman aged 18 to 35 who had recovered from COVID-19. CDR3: CASSVTGNQETQYF. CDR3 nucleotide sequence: TGTGCCAGCAGCGTGACAGGAAACCAAGAGACCCAGTACTTC.